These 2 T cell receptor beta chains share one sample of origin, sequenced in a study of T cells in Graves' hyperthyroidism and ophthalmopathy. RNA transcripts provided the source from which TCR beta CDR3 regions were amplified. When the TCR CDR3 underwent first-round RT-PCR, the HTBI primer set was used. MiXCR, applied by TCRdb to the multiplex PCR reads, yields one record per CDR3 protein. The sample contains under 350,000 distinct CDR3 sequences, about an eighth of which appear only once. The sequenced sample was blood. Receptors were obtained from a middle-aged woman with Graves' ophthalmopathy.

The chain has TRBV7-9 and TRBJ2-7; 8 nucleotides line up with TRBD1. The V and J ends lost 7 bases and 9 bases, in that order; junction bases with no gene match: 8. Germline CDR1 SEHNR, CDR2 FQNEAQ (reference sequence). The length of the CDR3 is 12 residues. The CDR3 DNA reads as TGTGCCAGCACCCTGGGACAGGCTGGGCAGTACTTC. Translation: CASTLGQAGQYF.

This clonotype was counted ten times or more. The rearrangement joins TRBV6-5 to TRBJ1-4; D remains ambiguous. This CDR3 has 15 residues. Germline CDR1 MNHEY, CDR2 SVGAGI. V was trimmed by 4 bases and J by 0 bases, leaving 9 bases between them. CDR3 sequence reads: CASSSKDATNEKLFF. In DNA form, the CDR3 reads TGTGCCAGCAGTTCCAAAGATGCAACTAATGAAAAACTGTTTTTT.